Following are 17 T cell receptor beta chains from one sample sequenced in a study of regulatory T cells in long-lasting Graves disease. The time point denotes: persistent/refractory GD, antithyroid drugs over 5 years with positive TRAb. RNA isolated from PBMCs was used to make the TCR library. Arm-PCR of CDR3 regions and iRepertoire HTBI primers were used to build TCR beta libraries. Each CDR3 protein is one row after TCRdb ran MiXCR on the multiplex PCR reads. The table has 400,000 to 500,000 distinct CDR3 sequences, around a fifth seen once; the top ten hold 14%. The source was peripheral blood mononuclear cells (PBMCs), collected when the disease was refractory, from a patient treated with antithyroid drugs. These receptors originate from a female donor with Graves disease.

This clonotype was seen a few times. This rearrangement joins TRBV20-1 to TRBJ2-7; 7 bases are shared with TRBD2. J was trimmed by 6 bases and V by 6 bases; bases with no gene match: 11. The CDR3 totals 13 residues. Per germline, CDR1 DFQATT and CDR2 SNEGSKA (reference sequence). CDR3 in DNA: TGCAGTGCCATCGGGGAGGGGAAAGGCGAGCAGTACTTC. Its protein is CSAIGEGKGEQYF.

This clonotype was counted ten times or more. CDR3 protein: CASSSGAPGYTF. DNA for the CDR3: TGTGCCAGCAGCTCGGGGGCGCCTGGCTACACCTTC. The gene calls are TRBV11-1 and TRBJ1-2, with D possibly matching TRBD1 (6 bases). There are 12 residues in the CDR3. Germline V gene lookup returns CDR1 SGHAT and CDR2 FQDESV (reference sequence). Deletions cut 4 bases from V and 7 bases from J, with 10 bases between.

This clonotype was recorded at least ten times. The chain couples TRBV2 to TRBJ2-7, with D maybe TRBD1 (6 bases). V shed 6 bases and J shed 6 bases, with 15 bases lying between them. Looked up from germline, CDR1 is SNHLY and CDR2 is FYNNEI. The CDR3 is 13 amino acids. CDR3 sequence (DNA): TGTGCCAGCAGGCACAGGGCGAACGGCGAGCAGTACTTC. Amino acid sequence: CASRHRANGEQYF.

This clonotype was detected ten times or more. This sequence joins TRBV28 and TRBJ1-1; the D gene is possibly TRBD1 (5 bases). V was pared by 5 bases and J by 5 bases, with 12 bases between. This CDR3 is 13 amino acids long. Germline CDR1 MDHEN, CDR2 SYDVKM. CDR3 sequence: CASSTRQTTEAFF. CDR3 DNA: TGTGCCAGCAGTACCCGACAGACAACTGAAGCTTTCTTT.

This clonotype was seen many times. The V gene is TRBV28, the J gene TRBJ2-2; 13 bases line up with TRBD2. The V gene end was trimmed by 3 bases and the J gene end by 8 bases; junction bases not matched to a gene: 6. The CDR3 is made up of 16 amino acids. Germline CDR1 and CDR2: MDHEN and SYDVKM. The CDR3 DNA is TGTGCCAGCAGTTTCCAGGGACTAGCGGGACGGGGGGAGCTGTTTTTT. This gives the protein CASSFQGLAGRGELFF.

Only a few counts were recorded for this clonotype. The rearrangement joins TRBV7-9 to TRBJ1-4, with 7 positions matching TRBD1. CDR1 and CDR2 (germline): SEHNR, FQNEAQ (reference sequence). J lost 4 bases, V lost 4 bases, and 9 bases had no gene match. This CDR3 contains 16 residues. The CDR3 DNA is TGTGCCAGCAGCTCTATCGGACAGGTCCTTAATGAAAAACTGTTTTTT. As protein: CASSSIGQVLNEKLFF. Together with reference TRBV7-9 and TRBJ1-4, the CDR3 gives the full variable domain: DTGVSQNPRHKITKRGQNVTFRCDPISEHNRLYWYRQTLGQGPEFLTYFQNEAQLEKSRLLSDRFSAERPKGSFSTLEIQRTEQGDSAMYLCASSSIGQVLNEKLFFGSGTQLSVL.

J is TRBJ2-1 and V is TRBV7-9; 9 bases map to TRBD2. The CDR3 is 18 residues long. The ends lost 6 bases at V and 1 base at J; junction bases unmatched: 13. CDR1 and CDR2 (germline): SEHNR, FQNEAQ (reference sequence). The CDR3 loop is CASSDPRGAGGSYNEQFF. DNA of the CDR3: TGTGCCAGCAGTGATCCCCGCGGGGCGGGGGGGTCCTACAATGAGCAGTTCTTC. The whole variable domain, filled in from reference TRBV7-9 and TRBJ2-1, reads DTGVSQNPRHKITKRGQNVTFRCDPISEHNRLYWYRQTLGQGPEFLTYFQNEAQLEKSRLLSDRFSAERPKGSFSTLEIQRTEQGDSAMYLCASSDPRGAGGSYNEQFFGPGTRLTVL.

The table lists this clonotype with many counts. The V call is TRBV11-2, the J call TRBJ1-2; D unclear. The V end was cut by 2 bases, the J end by 1 base, with 11 bases between. This CDR3 comprises 15 residues. Germline V gene data show CDR1 as SGHAT and CDR2 as FQNNGV. CDR3 DNA sequence: TGTGCCAGCAGCTTATCTGGGCCGAATAACTATGGCTACACCTTC. Translating gives CASSLSGPNNYGYTF.

With respect to this clonotype: A read error may explain this, as a much larger clone is one base away. The CDR3 bases are TGTGCCAGCAGCTTAGGACAGGGTGAAAAACTGTTTTTT. This sequence encodes CASSLGQGEKLFF. The chain links TRBV7-9 to TRBJ1-4; TRBD1 agrees at 7 bases. Unmatched junction bases numbered 0, after V lost 1 base and J lost 7 bases. The CDR3 covers 13 residues. Per the germline V gene, CDR1 is SEHNR and CDR2 is FQNEAQ (reference sequence).

This clonotype was seen repeatedly, ten times or more. The chain links TRBV27 to TRBJ1-2; maybe TRBD1 (5 bases). Per the germline V gene, CDR1 is MNHEY and CDR2 is SMNVEV (reference sequence). The CDR3 loop spans 13 amino acids. Trimming removed 4 bases from V and 6 bases from J, with 12 bases in between. As DNA, the CDR3 is TGTGCCAGCAGTTATCAGGGCTCCAATGGCTACACCTTC. This encodes CASSYQGSNGYTF.

This clonotype was counted between two and nine times. This chain connects TRBV7-2 to TRBJ2-5; 9 nucleotides align to TRBD2. Unmatched junction bases numbered 15, after V lost 6 bases and J lost 1 base. CDR1 is SGHTA, CDR2 FQGNSA, per germline. CDR3 size: 18 residues. CDR3 in DNA: TGTGCCAGCAGTTCATATCCCCCTGCGGGGGGGACCCAAGAGACCCAGTACTTC. Translation: CASSSYPPAGGTQETQYF.

This clonotype was seen repeatedly, ten times or more. The V and J genes are TRBV2 and TRBJ1-1; D is uncertain. The V and J ends lost 2 bases and 3 bases respectively, with 7 bases between them. The CDR3 extends over 13 amino acids. The V gene's germline CDR1 is SNHLY and CDR2 FYNNEI. The DNA of the CDR3 is TGTGCCAGCAGTGAATGGCAGGACACTGAAGCTTTCTTT. It translates to CASSEWQDTEAFF.

This clonotype was seen many times. This rearrangement joins TRBV28 to TRBJ1-2; no reliable D call. The CDR3 consists of 13 residues. Trimming shortened V by 6 bases and J by 3 bases, and 11 bases separated the two germline ends. Germline-derived CDR1 and CDR2 are MDHEN and SYDVKM. The CDR3 region has the DNA TGTGCCAGCAGCCTTAAAGTAGACTATGGCTACACCTTC. Translation gives CASSLKVDYGYTF.

V and J are TRBV12-3 or TRBV12-4 and TRBJ2-2; 9 nucleotides agree with TRBD2. V dropped 3 bases and J dropped 7; count of bases not matched to a gene: 6. This CDR3 contains 15 residues. The CDR3 DNA reads TGTGCCAGCAGTTTGGTAGCGGGAGAGAACGGGGAGCTGTTTTTT. Translation gives CASSLVAGENGELFF.

This clonotype was detected ten times or more. The rearrangement joins TRBV15 to TRBJ1-1; D gene unclear. This CDR3 has 14 amino acids. Germline CDR1 LNHNV, CDR2 YYDKDF (reference sequence). The V gene lost 0 bases and the J gene lost 4 bases, with 9 bases spanning the gap. CDR3 region: CATSRDQGSTEAFF. CDR3 bases: TGTGCCACCAGCAGAGACCAAGGGAGCACTGAAGCTTTCTTT.

The V and J genes are TRBV5-4 and TRBJ1-2, with D possibly matching TRBD1 (6 bases). V lost 10 bases and J lost 0, with 13 bases in between. The CDR3 covers 13 residues. Germline CDR1 SGHNT, CDR2 YYREEE (reference sequence). This CDR3 is CALGGAANYGYTF. CDR3 DNA: TGTGCCCTTGGGGGGGCAGCTAACTATGGCTACACCTTC. Using reference TRBV5-4 and TRBJ1-2 for the parts outside the CDR3, the full variable domain is ETGVTQSPTHLIKTRGQQVTLRCSSQSGHNTVSWYQQALGQGPQFIFQYYREEENGRGNFPPRFSGLQFPNYSSELNVNALELDDSALYLCALGGAANYGYTFGSGTRLTVV.

The genes are TRBV5-1 and TRBJ2-7; D possibly corresponds to TRBD2 (6 bases). In germline, CDR1 is SGHRS, CDR2 YFSETQ. This CDR3 is 15 amino acids long. The germline V and J ends were trimmed by 0 bases and 3 bases, with 13 bases remaining between them. In nucleotides, the CDR3 is TGCGCCAGCAGCTTGGGAACCGGGAGCGGCTACGAGCAGTACTTC. Translation: CASSLGTGSGYEQYF.